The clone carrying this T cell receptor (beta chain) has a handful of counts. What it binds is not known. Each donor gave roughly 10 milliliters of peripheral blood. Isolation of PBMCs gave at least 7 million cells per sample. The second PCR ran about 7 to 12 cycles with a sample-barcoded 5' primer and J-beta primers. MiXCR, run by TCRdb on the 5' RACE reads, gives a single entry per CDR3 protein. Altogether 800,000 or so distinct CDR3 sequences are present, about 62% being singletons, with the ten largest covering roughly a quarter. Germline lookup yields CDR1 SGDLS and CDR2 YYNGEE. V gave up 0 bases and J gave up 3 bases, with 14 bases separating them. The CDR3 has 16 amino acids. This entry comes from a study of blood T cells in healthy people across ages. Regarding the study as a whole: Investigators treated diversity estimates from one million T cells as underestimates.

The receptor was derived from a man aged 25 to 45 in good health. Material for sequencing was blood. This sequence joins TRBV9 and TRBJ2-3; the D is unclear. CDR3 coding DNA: TGTGCCAGCAGCGTAGCTACCGGAGCCGGAACAGATACGCAGTATTTT. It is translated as CASSVATGAGTDTQYF.